This T cell receptor beta chain came from a study of CD8 T cells in Susac syndrome. Study information: Patients with Susac syndrome were therapy-naive, on corticosteroids, or on intravenous immunoglobulin alone at blood draw.

From blood CD8+ and CD4+ T cells, TCR beta sequences were generated. It was negative isolation that provided the CD8+ and CD4+ T cells, whereas TEMRA cells were enriched by FACS. When the RNA was reverse transcribed, random hexamers were used with an input of about 0.45 to 1 ug. Amplification of TCR beta CDR3 used immunoSEQ multiplex PCR across 54 Vbeta and 13 Jbeta. TCRdb called the immunoSEQ multiplex PCR reads again in MiXCR, with one record for every CDR3 protein. This sample has over 130,000 distinct CDR3 sequences, with 95% found just once. The CDR3 runs 10 residues. Germline CDR1 and CDR2: GTSNPN and SVGIG (reference sequence).

This chain connects TRBV30 to TRBJ1-4, with TRBD1 as a possible D gene (5 bases). The material sequenced was CD4+ T cells from PBMCs. This TCR derives from a human donor with Susac syndrome. In DNA, the CDR3 is TGTGCTGGGGCTCAGGAAAAACTGTTTTTT. Translating it yields CAGAQEKLFF.